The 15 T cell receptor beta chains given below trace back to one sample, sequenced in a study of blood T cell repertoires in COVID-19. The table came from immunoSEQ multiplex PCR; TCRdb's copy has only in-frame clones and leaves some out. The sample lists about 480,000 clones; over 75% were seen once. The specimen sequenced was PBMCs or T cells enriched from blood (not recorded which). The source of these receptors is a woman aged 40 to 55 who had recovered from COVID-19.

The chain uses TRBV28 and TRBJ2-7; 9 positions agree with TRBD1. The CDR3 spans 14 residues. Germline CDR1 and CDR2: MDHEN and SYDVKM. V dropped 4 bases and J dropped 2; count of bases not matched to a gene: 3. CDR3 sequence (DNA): TGTGCCAGCAGTTGGACAGGGGACCCCTACGAGCAGTACTTC. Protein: CASSWTGDPYEQYF.

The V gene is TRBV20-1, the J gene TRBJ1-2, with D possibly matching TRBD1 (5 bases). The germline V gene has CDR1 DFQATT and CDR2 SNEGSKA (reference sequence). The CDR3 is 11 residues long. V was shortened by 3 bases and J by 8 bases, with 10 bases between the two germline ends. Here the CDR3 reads CSASRAQGYTF. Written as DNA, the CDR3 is TGCAGTGCTAGCAGGGCTCAGGGCTACACCTTC.

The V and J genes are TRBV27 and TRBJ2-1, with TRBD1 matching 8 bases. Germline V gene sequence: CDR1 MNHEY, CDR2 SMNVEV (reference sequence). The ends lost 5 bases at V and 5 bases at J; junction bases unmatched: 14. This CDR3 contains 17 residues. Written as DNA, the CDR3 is TGTGCCAGCAGTATAATGACAGGGGTCCCCTTTCACAATGAGCAGTTCTTC. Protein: CASSIMTGVPFHNEQFF.

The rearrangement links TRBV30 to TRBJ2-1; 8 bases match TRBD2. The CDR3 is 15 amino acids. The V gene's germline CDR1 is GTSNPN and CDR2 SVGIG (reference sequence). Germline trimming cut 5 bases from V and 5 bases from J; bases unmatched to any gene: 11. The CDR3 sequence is CAWAGLAVYNNEQFF. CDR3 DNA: TGTGCCTGGGCTGGACTAGCAGTGTATAACAATGAGCAGTTCTTC.

The CDR3 bases are TGTGCCAGTAGTCAGATCCGCGGCGGGAGGCATAGTGCCTACAATGAGCAGTTCTTC. Residues: CASSQIRGGRHSAYNEQFF. This chain connects TRBV19 to TRBJ2-1; TRBD2 agrees at 8 bases. The junction had 17 bases not matched to a gene; V was cut back by 5 bases and J by 2 bases. The CDR3 is 19 residues long. In germline, CDR1 is LNHDA, CDR2 SQIVND (reference sequence).

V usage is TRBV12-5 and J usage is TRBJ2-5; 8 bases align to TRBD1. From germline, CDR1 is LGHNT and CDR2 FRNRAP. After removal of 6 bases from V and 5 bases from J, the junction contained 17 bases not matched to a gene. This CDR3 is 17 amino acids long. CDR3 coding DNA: TGTGCTAGTGGCCCAGGACAGGGTTTCCCCTTGAGGGAGACCCAGTACTTC. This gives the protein CASGPGQGFPLRETQYF.

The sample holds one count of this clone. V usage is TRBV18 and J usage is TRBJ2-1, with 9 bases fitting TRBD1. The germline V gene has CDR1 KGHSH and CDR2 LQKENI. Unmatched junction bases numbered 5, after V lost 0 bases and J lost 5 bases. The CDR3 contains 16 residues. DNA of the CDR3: TGTGCCAGCTCACCACCGGCGGGACAGGGTAACAATGAGCAGTTCTTC. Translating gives CASSPPAGQGNNEQFF.

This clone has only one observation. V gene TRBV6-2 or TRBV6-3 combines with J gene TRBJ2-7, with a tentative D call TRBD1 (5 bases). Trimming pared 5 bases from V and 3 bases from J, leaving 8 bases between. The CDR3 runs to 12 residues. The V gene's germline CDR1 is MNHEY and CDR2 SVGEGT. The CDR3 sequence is CASSRQRYEQYF. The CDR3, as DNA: TGTGCCAGCAGTAGACAGCGCTACGAGCAGTACTTC.

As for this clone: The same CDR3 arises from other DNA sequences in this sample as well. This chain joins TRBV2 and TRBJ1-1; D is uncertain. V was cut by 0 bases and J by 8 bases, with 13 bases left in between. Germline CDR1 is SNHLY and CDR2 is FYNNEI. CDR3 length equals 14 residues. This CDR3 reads CASSEARGSKEAFF. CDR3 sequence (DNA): TGTGCCAGCAGTGAAGCGCGGGGTTCCAAGGAAGCTTTCTTT.

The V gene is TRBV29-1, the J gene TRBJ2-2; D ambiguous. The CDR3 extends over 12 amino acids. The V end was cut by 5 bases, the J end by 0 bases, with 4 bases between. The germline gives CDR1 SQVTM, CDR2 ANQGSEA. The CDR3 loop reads CSVQTNTGELFF. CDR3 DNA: TGCAGCGTTCAGACGAACACCGGGGAGCTGTTTTTT.

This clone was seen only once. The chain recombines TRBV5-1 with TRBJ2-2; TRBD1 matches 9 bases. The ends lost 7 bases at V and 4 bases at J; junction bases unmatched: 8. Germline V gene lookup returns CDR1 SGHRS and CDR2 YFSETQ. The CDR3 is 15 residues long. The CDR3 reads CASVGTGRVTGELFF. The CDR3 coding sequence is TGCGCCAGCGTGGGGACAGGGAGGGTCACCGGGGAGCTGTTTTTT.

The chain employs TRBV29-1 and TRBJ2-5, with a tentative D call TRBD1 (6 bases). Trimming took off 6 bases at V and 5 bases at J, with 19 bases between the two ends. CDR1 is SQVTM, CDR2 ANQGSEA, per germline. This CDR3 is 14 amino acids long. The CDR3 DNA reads TGCAGCGTGGCTACCGGGACACTCAAGGAGACCCAGTACTTC. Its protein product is CSVATGTLKETQYF.

The CDR3 DNA reads TGTGCCAGCAGTCCTAGGGGCGATACGGCCCTCCACTTT. Translating it yields CASSPRGDTALHF. The chain carries TRBV12-3 or TRBV12-4 and TRBJ1-6; D might be TRBD1 (5 bases). Between the trimmed V and J ends, which lost 5 bases and 14 bases, there was a span of 16 bases. The CDR3 runs to 13 residues.

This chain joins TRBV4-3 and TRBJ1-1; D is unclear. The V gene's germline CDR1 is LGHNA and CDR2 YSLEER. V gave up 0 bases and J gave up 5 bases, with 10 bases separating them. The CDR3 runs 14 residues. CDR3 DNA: TGCGCCAGCAGCCAAGACAGCCCGGGGACTGAAGCTTTCTTT. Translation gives CASSQDSPGTEAFF.

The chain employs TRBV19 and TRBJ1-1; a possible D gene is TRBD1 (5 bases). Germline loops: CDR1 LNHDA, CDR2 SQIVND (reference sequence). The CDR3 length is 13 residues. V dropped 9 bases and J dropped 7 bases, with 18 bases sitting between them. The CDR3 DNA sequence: TGTGCCAGCCACCTCAGGGAACGTGATGAAGCTTTCTTT. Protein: CASHLRERDEAFF. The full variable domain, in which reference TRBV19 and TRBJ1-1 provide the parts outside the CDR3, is DGGITQSPKYLFRKEGQNVTLSCEQNLNHDAMYWYRQDPGQGLRLIYYSQIVNDFQKGDIAEGYSVSREKKESFPLTVTSAQKNPTAFYLCASHLRERDEAFFGQGTRLTVV.